Following are 30 T cell receptor beta chains from one sample sequenced in a study of OX40 agonist ivuxolimab in advanced cancers. TCRdb's table, derived via immunoSEQ multiplex PCR, lists solely in-frame clones and lacks some. Here the sample spans some 86,000 clones, around 94% being singletons. The sample here was CD4+ or CD8+ T cells sorted from blood, taken in a trial of the OX40 agonist ivuxolimab. These receptors came from an adult with an advanced solid tumor such as melanoma, head and neck, liver or kidney cancer.

This clone was seen just once. The chain carries TRBV7-3 and TRBJ2-5, with TRBD1 as a possible D gene (5 bases). V was trimmed by 0 bases and J by 5 bases, leaving 19 bases between them. CDR3 length: 17 amino acids. The germline V gene has CDR1 SGHTA and CDR2 FQGTGA. The CDR3 sequence: CASSLTLTAPQRETQYF. CDR3 DNA: TGTGCCAGCAGCTTAACCCTGACAGCTCCCCAGAGGGAGACCCAGTACTTC.

V usage is TRBV9 and J usage is TRBJ2-7, with TRBD1 matching over 7 bases. Trimming took 4 bases from V and 5 from J; bases not matched to a gene: 12. This CDR3 is 15 amino acids long. Germline V gene lookup returns CDR1 SGDLS and CDR2 YYNGEE. Here the CDR3 reads CASSSPDRDEDEQYF. The CDR3 DNA reads as TGTGCCAGCAGCAGCCCAGACAGGGACGAAGACGAGCAGTACTTC.

The chain uses TRBV7-9 and TRBJ2-1; D gene unclear. The CDR3 extends over 15 amino acids. Germline CDR1 and CDR2: SEHNR and FQNEAQ (reference sequence). V shed 5 bases and J shed 4 bases, with 15 bases lying between them. The CDR3 DNA reads as TGTGCCAGCAGCCAGGAGTTTGACTTTTACAATGAGCAGTTCTTC. Translation gives CASSQEFDFYNEQFF.

The rearrangement joins TRBV19 to TRBJ1-1; tentatively, D is TRBD1 (5 bases). Germline V lookup: CDR1 LNHDA, CDR2 SQIVND (reference sequence). CDR3 length: 13 amino acids. V shed 7 bases and J shed 0 bases, with 9 bases lying between them. CDR3 sequence (DNA): TGTGCCAGTAATACAGGTCTGAACACTGAAGCTTTCTTT. Encoded protein: CASNTGLNTEAFF.

The chain has TRBV4-1 and TRBJ2-1, with 10 nucleotides matching TRBD2. Germline V gives CDR1 MGHRA, CDR2 YSYEKL. The CDR3 consists of 16 residues. J lost 5 bases, V lost 3 bases, and 7 bases had no gene match. The CDR3 region has the DNA TGCGCCAGCAGCCACCCTAGAGGGACTAGCGACAATGAGCAGTTCTTC. This sequence encodes CASSHPRGTSDNEQFF.

CDR3 in amino acids: CASRLLQETNYGYTF. The CDR3 nucleotides are TGTGCCAGCAGACTCCTACAGGAAACAAACTATGGCTACACCTTC. This chain connects TRBV28 to TRBJ1-2, with D perhaps TRBD1 (5 bases). This CDR3 is built from 15 residues. V was cut by 6 bases and J by 2 bases, with 16 bases left in between. The germline gives CDR1 MDHEN, CDR2 SYDVKM.

The CDR3, as DNA: TGTGCCAGCAGCCCCCGAATGGAGCATGAGCAGTTCTTC. Amino acids: CASSPRMEHEQFF. The chain combines TRBV11-1 with TRBJ2-1; no definite D call. Germline CDR1 reads SGHAT; CDR2 reads FQDESV (reference sequence). Trimming removed 5 bases at V and 8 bases at J, with 13 bases between. The CDR3 extends over 13 amino acids.

This chain uses TRBV13 with TRBJ2-4; 11 nucleotides line up with TRBD2. The germline gives CDR1 PRHDT, CDR2 FYEKMQ (reference sequence). V was clipped by 3 bases and J by 5 bases; unmatched bases: 3. There are 15 residues in the CDR3. As DNA, the CDR3 is TGTGCCAGCAGCTTTGGGACTAGCGGACAAAACATTCAGTACTTC. The encoded protein is CASSFGTSGQNIQYF.

This chain uses TRBV9 with TRBJ2-1, with D possibly TRBD2 on 6 matching bases. The CDR3 runs 13 residues. V was cut by 3 bases and J by 4 bases, with 8 bases left in between. Looked up from germline, CDR1 is SGDLS and CDR2 is YYNGEE. DNA for the CDR3: TGTGCCAGCAGCGGGGACTTGTACAATGAGCAGTTCTTC. Translation: CASSGDLYNEQFF.

V is TRBV5-6 and J is TRBJ1-2, with D possibly TRBD1 on 5 matching bases. Germline V gene data show CDR1 as SGHDT and CDR2 as YYEEEE. The CDR3 runs 14 residues. V gave up 4 bases and J gave up 7 bases, with 17 bases separating them. The CDR3 sequence is CASSPVGVGSGYTF. DNA for the CDR3: TGTGCCAGCAGCCCCGTGGGGGTTGGTAGTGGCTACACCTTC.

V gene TRBV7-6 combines with J gene TRBJ1-5; 8 positions agree with TRBD1. V lost 4 bases to trimming and J lost 4 bases; unmatched junction nucleotides: 3. Per the germline V gene, CDR1 is SGHVS and CDR2 is FNYEAQ. This CDR3 has 14 residues. CDR3 region: CASSYGQGNQPQHF. CDR3 bases: TGTGCCAGCAGCTACGGACAGGGAAATCAGCCCCAGCATTTT.

The chain employs TRBV27 and TRBJ1-1; D is undetermined. The CDR3 is 13 residues long. The germline V gene has CDR1 MNHEY and CDR2 SMNVEV (reference sequence). V lost 4 bases and J lost 8, with 14 bases in between. The CDR3 here is CASSYWEKTEAFF. CDR3 DNA: TGTGCCAGCAGTTACTGGGAGAAGACAGAAGCTTTCTTT.

The chain carries TRBV7-8 and TRBJ2-7, with 7 positions matching TRBD1. CDR3 length: 16 residues. The V and J ends lost 4 bases and 2 bases, in that order; junction bases with no gene match: 11. Germline loops: CDR1 SGHVS, CDR2 FQNEAQ. CDR3 region: CASSSYRDSSAYEQYF. The CDR3 nucleotides are TGTGCCAGCAGCTCATACCGGGACAGTTCGGCCTACGAGCAGTACTTC.

The chain couples TRBV5-4 to TRBJ2-7; weak D call: TRBD2 (6 bases). The V gene lost 3 bases and the J gene lost 4 bases, with 14 bases spanning the gap. CDR1 SGHNT and CDR2 YYREEE come from the germline V gene (reference sequence). The CDR3 contains 14 residues. CDR3 sequence (DNA): TGTGCCAGCAGCTGGTCGGCCAGCGGGTACGAGCAGTACTTC. Protein: CASSWSASGYEQYF.

This clone was found once. Germline and junction disagree at one end, which may indicate a read error. The V and J genes are TRBV15 and TRBJ2-7; the match to TRBD2 covers 10 bases. There are 16 residues in the CDR3. In germline, CDR1 is LNHNV, CDR2 YYDKDF (reference sequence). In nucleotides, the CDR3 is TGTGCCACCAGCAGCAAAAGCGGGAGGGCCTCCCACGAGCAGTACTTC. Protein: CATSSKSGRASHEQYF.

V gene TRBV27 combines with J gene TRBJ2-1, with 7 bases fitting TRBD1. This CDR3 is 13 amino acids long. V was clipped by 7 bases and J by 3 bases; unmatched bases: 3. CDR1 and CDR2 (germline): MNHEY, SMNVEV (reference sequence). The CDR3 coding sequence is TGTGCCAGCACCGGGACAGACTACAATGAGCAGTTCTTC. Encoded protein: CASTGTDYNEQFF.

The chain carries TRBV7-9 and TRBJ2-3; 10 bases agree with TRBD2. This CDR3 has 17 amino acids. The germline V gene has CDR1 SEHNR and CDR2 FQNEAQ (reference sequence). V dropped 2 bases and J dropped 2; count of bases not matched to a gene: 7. The chain's CDR3 is CASSLSLAGDATDTQYF. The CDR3, as DNA: TGTGCCAGCAGCTTATCGCTAGCGGGAGACGCCACAGATACGCAGTATTTT.

The chain is built from TRBV19 and TRBJ2-5; D is undetermined. The CDR3 spans 13 residues. The V gene lost 0 bases and the J gene lost 5 bases, with 7 bases spanning the gap. In germline, CDR1 is LNHDA, CDR2 SQIVND (reference sequence). CDR3: CASSIDGWETQYF. The CDR3, as DNA: TGTGCCAGTAGTATAGACGGGTGGGAGACCCAGTACTTC.

The genes are TRBV19 and TRBJ1-5, with D perhaps TRBD1 (6 bases). CDR1 and CDR2 from the germline V gene are LNHDA and SQIVND (reference sequence). The V end was cut by 5 bases, the J end by 0 bases, with 14 bases between. This CDR3 is 16 amino acids long. CDR3 residues: CASSSTGLGSNQPQHF. The CDR3 coding sequence is TGTGCCAGTAGTTCAACAGGGTTAGGTAGCAATCAGCCCCAGCATTTT.

The chain uses TRBV19 and TRBJ2-6; a weak D match, TRBD1 (5 bases). The CDR3 has 17 amino acids. Germline V gives CDR1 LNHDA, CDR2 SQIVND (reference sequence). Trimming shortened V by 8 bases and J by 0 bases, and 17 bases separated the two germline ends. The CDR3 DNA follows: TGTGCCAGTCAAGAGAAGACAGCCCCCTCTGGGGCCAACGTCCTGACTTTC. Translated: CASQEKTAPSGANVLTF.

CDR3 sequence reads: CASSLVATNEKLFF. The CDR3 DNA reads TGTGCCAGCAGTTTAGTAGCAACTAATGAAAAACTGTTTTTT. The chain carries TRBV27 and TRBJ1-4; D gene uncertain. The CDR3 spans 14 residues. The germline V gene encodes CDR1 MNHEY and CDR2 SMNVEV (reference sequence). V lost 2 bases and J lost 0, with 4 bases in between.

For the CDR3, the DNA is TGTGCCAGCTCCCCCGGGGGGGGGAATCAGCCCCAGCATTTT. This codes for CASSPGGGNQPQHF. The genes are TRBV25-1 and TRBJ1-5; a possible D gene is TRBD1 (5 bases). The germline CDR1 and CDR2 sequences are MGHDK and SYGVNS. V lost 8 bases to trimming and J lost 4 bases, with 15 bases between them. This CDR3 comprises 14 residues.

The V gene is TRBV19, the J gene TRBJ2-2; TRBD1 matches at 10 bases. V dropped 10 bases and J dropped 4; count of bases not matched to a gene: 3. The CDR3 runs 13 residues. Germline loops: CDR1 LNHDA, CDR2 SQIVND (reference sequence). CDR3 protein: CATRQGATGELFF. The CDR3 DNA reads TGTGCCACCCGACAGGGGGCCACCGGGGAGCTGTTTTTT. Together with reference TRBV19 and TRBJ2-2, the CDR3 gives the full variable domain: DGGITQSPKYLFRKEGQNVTLSCEQNLNHDAMYWYRQDPGQGLRLIYYSQIVNDFQKGDIAEGYSVSREKKESFPLTVTSAQKNPTAFYLCATRQGATGELFFGEGSRLTVL.

The chain employs TRBV4-1 and TRBJ2-7, with TRBD2 matching 11 bases. The length of the CDR3 is 15 residues. The germline V gene encodes CDR1 MGHRA and CDR2 YSYEKL. V dropped 5 bases and J dropped 1; count of bases not matched to a gene: 4. CDR3: CASSTGTSGSYEQYF. In DNA form, the CDR3 reads TGCGCCAGCAGCACCGGGACTAGCGGATCCTACGAGCAGTACTTC.

This chain uses TRBV5-1 with TRBJ2-3; D remains unclear. There are 14 residues in the CDR3. Looked up from germline, CDR1 is SGHRS and CDR2 is YFSETQ. V was shortened by 1 base and J by 0 bases, with 6 bases between the two germline ends. Here the CDR3 reads CASSLMISTDTQYF. The CDR3 region has the DNA TGCGCCAGCAGCTTGATGATAAGCACAGATACGCAGTATTTT.

The rearrangement uses TRBV7-2 and TRBJ2-1; 12 bases are a match to TRBD2. Germline values: CDR1 SGHTA, CDR2 FQGNSA. This CDR3 comprises 18 residues. Trimming at V came to 4 bases and at J to 0 bases, leaving 7 bases not matched to a gene. The CDR3 loop is CASSWDRTSGVSYNEQFF. CDR3 nucleotide sequence: TGTGCCAGCAGCTGGGATCGGACTAGCGGGGTCTCCTACAATGAGCAGTTCTTC. Based on the CDR3 plus reference TRBV7-2 and TRBJ2-1, the full variable domain is GAGVSQSPSNKVTEKGKDVELRCDPISGHTALYWYRQSLGQGLEFLIYFQGNSAPDKSGLPSDRFSAERTGGSVSTLTIQRTQQEDSAVYLCASSWDRTSGVSYNEQFFGPGTRLTVL.

V is TRBV2 and J is TRBJ2-1, with 13 bases that match TRBD2. This CDR3 is built from 18 residues. Trimming took 6 bases from V and 0 from J; bases not matched to a gene: 8. Germline V gene data show CDR1 as SNHLY and CDR2 as FYNNEI. Written as DNA, the CDR3 is TGTGCCAGCAGCCCGGGACTAGCGGGAAAAAGCTCCTACAATGAGCAGTTCTTC. Amino acids: CASSPGLAGKSSYNEQFF. The whole variable domain, remainder taken from reference TRBV2 and TRBJ2-1, is EPEVTQTPSHQVTQMGQEVILRCVPISNHLYFYWYRQILGQKVEFLVSFYNNEISEKSEIFDDQFSVERPDGSNFTLKIRSTKLEDSAMYFCASSPGLAGKSSYNEQFFGPGTRLTVL.

J is TRBJ1-1 and V is TRBV27, with D maybe TRBD1 (5 bases). V shed 0 bases and J shed 11 bases, with 13 bases lying between them. Per the germline V gene, CDR1 is MNHEY and CDR2 is SMNVEV (reference sequence). This CDR3 region has 13 residues. CDR3 bases: TGTGCCAGCAGTTTATCCACAGGACCCGAGGCTTTCTTT. Residues: CASSLSTGPEAFF.

This chain uses TRBV28 with TRBJ2-2; TRBD1 is a possible D gene (5 bases). V lost 8 bases and J lost 6, with 10 bases in between. The CDR3 has 12 residues. Germline V gene sequence: CDR1 MDHEN, CDR2 SYDVKM. The chain's CDR3 is CASLAGSGELFF. As DNA, the CDR3 is TGTGCCAGCCTGGCAGGGTCCGGGGAGCTGTTTTTT.

The chain is built from TRBV4-3 and TRBJ2-2; D is uncertain. Germline V gene sequence: CDR1 LGHNA, CDR2 YSLEER. CDR3 length equals 16 residues. Between the trimmed V and J ends, which lost 1 base and 0 bases, there was a span of 9 bases. The CDR3 here is CASSQVPGTNTGELFF. For the CDR3, the DNA is TGCGCCAGCAGCCAAGTCCCCGGCACGAACACCGGGGAGCTGTTTTTT.